This entry lists 18 T cell receptor beta chains sequenced from one sample in a study of shared clonotypes between healthy human individuals. TCRdb keeps only in-frame clones here, not all; method: immunoSEQ multiplex PCR. The data show 950,000 to 1,100,000 clones, 70% to 80% seen once. What was sequenced was memory CD4+ T cells from PBMCs. Described subset: CD45RA-negative fraction. The receptors come from a man aged 18 to 30 in good health. Some clones in this sample may be carry-over from other donors' samples.

The genes are TRBV28 and TRBJ2-5, with TRBD2 identical over 9 bases. CDR1 and CDR2 (germline): MDHEN, SYDVKM. Losses at the gene ends were 2 bases for V and 5 bases for J; bases not matched to a gene: 6. CDR3 length: 15 amino acids. CDR3 nucleotides: TGTGCCAGCAGTTTAGGAGGACTAGCGACCGAGACCCAGTACTTC. It yields the protein CASSLGGLATETQYF. The full variable domain, completed using reference TRBV28 and TRBJ2-5, is DVKVTQSSRYLVKRTGEKVFLECVQDMDHENMFWYRQDPGLGLRLIYFSYDVKMKEKGDIPEGYSVSREKKERFSLILESASTNQTSMYLCASSLGGLATETQYFGPGTRLLVL.

V is TRBV19 and J is TRBJ2-2; D perhaps matches TRBD2 (5 bases). The germline CDR1 and CDR2 sequences are LNHDA and SQIVND (reference sequence). This CDR3 comprises 17 residues. V lost 1 base to trimming and J lost 2 bases, with 14 bases between them. The DNA for the CDR3 is TGTGCCAGTAGTATAGGTAGAGGGATAGATAACACCGGGGAGCTGTTTTTT. It codes for CASSIGRGIDNTGELFF.

V usage is TRBV5-1 and J usage is TRBJ2-7, with 10 bases aligning to TRBD1. Germline lookup yields CDR1 SGHRS and CDR2 YFSETQ. There are 16 residues in the CDR3. Trimming at V came to 1 base and at J to 5 bases, leaving 9 bases not matched to a gene. In nucleotides, the CDR3 is TGCGCCAGCAGCTTGCCCGGTGGGACAGGGGTCAACGAGCAGTACTTC. This encodes CASSLPGGTGVNEQYF.

The chain couples TRBV5-6 to TRBJ2-1, with D unclear. Trimming pared 10 bases from V and 0 bases from J, leaving 5 bases between. This CDR3 comprises 11 residues. Germline V gene lookup returns CDR1 SGHDT and CDR2 YYEEEE. DNA of the CDR3: TGTGCCGGCCTCTCCTACAATGAGCAGTTCTTC. Translating gives CAGLSYNEQFF. Together with reference TRBV5-6 and TRBJ2-1, the CDR3 gives the full variable domain: DAGVTQSPTHLIKTRGQQVTLRCSPKSGHDTVSWYQQALGQGPQFIFQYYEEEERQRGNFPDRFSGHQFPNYSSELNVNALLLGDSALYLCAGLSYNEQFFGPGTRLTVL.

V usage is TRBV7-6 and J usage is TRBJ1-5; 8 positions agree with TRBD1. The CDR3 totals 18 residues. J lost 1 base, V lost 7 bases, and 15 bases had no gene match. Per germline, CDR1 SGHVS and CDR2 FNYEAQ. CDR3 DNA: TGTGCCAGCATACCCCCGAAGGACAGGGTATGGAGCAATCAGCCCCAGCATTTT. Translation gives CASIPPKDRVWSNQPQHF.

The chain recombines TRBV9 with TRBJ2-3; no clear D gene. Looked up from germline, CDR1 is SGDLS and CDR2 is YYNGEE. Trimming left V 3 bases short and J 8 bases short, with 19 bases between. CDR3 length: 15 amino acids. CDR3 in amino acids: CASSAALPGFSTQYF. Written as DNA, the CDR3 is TGTGCCAGCAGCGCTGCATTACCGGGTTTCTCTACGCAGTATTTT.

J is TRBJ2-3 and V is TRBV7-2; tentatively, D is TRBD2 (5 bases). V was clipped by 5 bases and J by 0 bases, with 12 bases between them. The CDR3 runs to 15 residues. The germline V gene has CDR1 SGHTA and CDR2 FQGNSA. The CDR3 here is CASSPRRLSTDTQYF. CDR3 sequence (DNA): TGTGCCAGCAGCCCGCGGAGGCTCAGCACAGATACGCAGTATTTT.

The CDR3 here is CASSGPRDRGQPQHF. The CDR3 region has the DNA TGTGCCAGCAGCGGGCCCCGGGACAGAGGTCAGCCCCAGCATTTT. V usage is TRBV5-6 and J usage is TRBJ1-5, with 7 bases matching TRBD1. Trimming took 4 bases from V and 6 from J; bases not matched to a gene: 10. CDR1 is SGHDT and CDR2 is YYEEEE in the germline V gene. There are 15 residues in the CDR3.

Comments on this clone: The same CDR3 is also encoded by other DNA sequences in this sample. The chain employs TRBV5-1 and TRBJ2-2; TRBD2 matches at 12 bases. V lost 2 bases and J lost 2; bases outside the gene matches: 1. CDR1 is SGHRS and CDR2 is YFSETQ in the germline V gene. The CDR3 runs 16 residues. The CDR3, as DNA: TGCGCCAGCAGCTTACTAGCGGGAGGTAACACCGGGGAGCTGTTTTTT. The encoded protein is CASSLLAGGNTGELFF.

About this clone itself: The sample carries other DNA sequences with the same CDR3. The rearrangement joins TRBV27 to TRBJ1-1; D perhaps matches TRBD1 (5 bases). Germline CDR1 is MNHEY and CDR2 is SMNVEV (reference sequence). The CDR3 loop spans 13 amino acids. The V end was cut by 2 bases, the J end by 4 bases, with 8 bases between. The CDR3 protein is CASSLRGFTEAFF. CDR3 nucleotide sequence: TGTGCCAGCAGTTTACGGGGGTTCACTGAAGCTTTCTTT.

This chain connects TRBV7-6 to TRBJ2-3; 9 bases match TRBD1. CDR3 size: 15 residues. V gave up 5 bases and J gave up 2 bases; unmatched junction bases: 5. Germline V gene lookup returns CDR1 SGHVS and CDR2 FNYEAQ. CDR3 protein: CASSLTGGFTDTQYF. DNA for the CDR3: TGTGCCAGCAGCCTAACAGGGGGCTTCACAGATACGCAGTATTTT. The complete variable domain, with remaining parts taken from reference TRBV7-6 and TRBJ2-3, reads GAGVSQSPRYKVTKRGQDVALRCDPISGHVSLYWYRQALGQGPEFLTYFNYEAQQDKSGLPNDRFSAERPEGSISTLTIQRTEQRDSAMYRCASSLTGGFTDTQYFGPGTRLTVL.

The chain has TRBV6-4 and TRBJ1-5; no reliable D call. Germline lookup yields CDR1 MRHNA and CDR2 SNTAGT. Trimming stripped 6 bases from V and 3 bases from J, with 9 bases between. This CDR3 is built from 13 residues. The CDR3 loop is CASSGGPNQPQHF. As DNA, the CDR3 is TGTGCCAGCAGCGGAGGGCCCAATCAGCCCCAGCATTTT.

This clone was counted ten times or more. The rearrangement joins TRBV14 to TRBJ2-5, with TRBD1 identical over 9 bases. In germline, CDR1 is SGHDN, CDR2 FVKESK. CDR3 length equals 15 residues. Trimming removed 4 bases from V and 0 bases from J; junction bases left unmatched: 3. CDR3 bases: TGTGCCAGCAGCCGGGACAGGGCCTACCAAGAGACCCAGTACTTC. This codes for CASSRDRAYQETQYF.

As regards this clone: The sample contains more than one DNA sequence encoding this CDR3. The chain employs TRBV6-5 and TRBJ2-7; TRBD1 aligns across 8 bases. Germline CDR1 and CDR2: MNHEY and SVGAGI. V dropped 6 bases and J dropped 3; count of bases not matched to a gene: 4. The CDR3 is made up of 13 amino acids. CDR3 loop: CASRLGQGYEQYF. In DNA, the CDR3 is TGTGCCAGCAGACTTGGACAGGGCTACGAGCAGTACTTC.

This clone was detected once. This chain uses TRBV28 with TRBJ2-7; no firm D call. V dropped 5 bases and J dropped 0 bases, with 17 bases sitting between them. The CDR3 totals 16 residues. CDR1 and CDR2 from the germline V gene are MDHEN and SYDVKM. The CDR3 spells CASSPFVTLSSYEQYF. As DNA, the CDR3 is TGTGCCAGCAGTCCTTTTGTGACTCTAAGCTCCTACGAGCAGTACTTC.

The rearrangement joins TRBV28 to TRBJ1-1, with D possibly matching TRBD1 (5 bases). V lost 7 bases and J 2 bases, leaving 20 bases between the germline ends. CDR1 and CDR2 (germline): MDHEN, SYDVKM. The CDR3 has 16 amino acids. DNA of the CDR3: TGTGCCAGCACCTCTCCCCCCGGCGGGGGTAACACTGAAGCTTTCTTT. It codes for CASTSPPGGGNTEAFF.

The chain links TRBV5-4 to TRBJ2-2; D is unclear. This CDR3 contains 15 residues. CDR1 and CDR2 from the germline V gene are SGHNT and YYREEE (reference sequence). Trimming left V 0 bases short and J 8 bases short, with 14 bases between. CDR3 in amino acids: CASSLVGAKIGELFF. The CDR3 DNA reads as TGTGCCAGCAGCTTGGTGGGCGCGAAGATTGGGGAGCTGTTTTTT.

V usage is TRBV28 and J usage is TRBJ2-3; D is unresolved. Germline V lookup: CDR1 MDHEN, CDR2 SYDVKM. The CDR3 consists of 13 residues. V lost 10 bases to trimming and J lost 0 bases, with 11 bases between them. DNA for the CDR3: TGTGCCACCGATTATACTAGCACAGATACGCAGTATTTT. Translating gives CATDYTSTDTQYF.